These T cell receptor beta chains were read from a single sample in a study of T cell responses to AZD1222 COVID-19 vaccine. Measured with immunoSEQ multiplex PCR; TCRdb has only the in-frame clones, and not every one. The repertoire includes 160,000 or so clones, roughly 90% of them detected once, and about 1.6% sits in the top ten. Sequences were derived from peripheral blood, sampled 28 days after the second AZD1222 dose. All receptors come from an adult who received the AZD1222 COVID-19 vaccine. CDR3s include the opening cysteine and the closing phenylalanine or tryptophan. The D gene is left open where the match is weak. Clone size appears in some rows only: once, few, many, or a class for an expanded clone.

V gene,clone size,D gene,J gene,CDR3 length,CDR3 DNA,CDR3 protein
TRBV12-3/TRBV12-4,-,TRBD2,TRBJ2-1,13,TGTGCCAGCGGGCCTAGCGGGTCTAATGAGCAGTTCTTC,CASGPSGSNEQFF
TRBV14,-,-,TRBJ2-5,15,TGTGCCAGCAGCCAAGATTCTTTGGGCTGGGGGACCCAGTACTTC,CASSQDSLGWGTQYF
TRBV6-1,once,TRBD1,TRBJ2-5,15,TGTGCCAGCAGTGAAACCGGGACAGCCATAGAGACCCAGTACTTC,CASSETGTAIETQYF
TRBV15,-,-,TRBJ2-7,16,TGTGCCACCAGCAGAGAATTAGGGGGTCTCGGATACGAGCAGTACTTC,CATSRELGGLGYEQYF
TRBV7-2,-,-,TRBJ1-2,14,TGTGCCAGCAGCTTAGTCTTAGATGGGAATGGCTACACCTTC,CASSLVLDGNGYTF
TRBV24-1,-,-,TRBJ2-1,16,TGTGCCACCAGTGATTCGCGGGGAGCGACAACCAATGAGCAGTTCTTC,CATSDSRGATTNEQFF
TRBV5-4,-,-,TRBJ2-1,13,TGTGCCAGCAGCAGGGAACTAGAAGATGAGCAGTTCTTC,CASSRELEDEQFF
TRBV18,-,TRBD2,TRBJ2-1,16,TGTGCCAGCTCATCCTTTAGCGGGGGCTCCTACAATGAGCAGTTCTTC,CASSSFSGGSYNEQFF
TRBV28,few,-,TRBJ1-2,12,TGTGCCAGCAGCCCAGACCGGAGTGGCTACACCTTC,CASSPDRSGYTF
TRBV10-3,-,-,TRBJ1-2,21,TGTGCCATCAGTGAGCCTCCATGGCGACGCACGAGTCGGGGCGGGTATGGTGGCTACACCTTC,CAISEPPWRRTSRGGYGGYTF
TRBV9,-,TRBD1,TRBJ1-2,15,TGTGCCAGCAGCGGACAGGGGCGACCTAACTATGGCTACACCTTC,CASSGQGRPNYGYTF
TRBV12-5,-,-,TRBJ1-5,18,TGTGCTAGTGGTTTTACTACTTCAACAGGGTGGGGCAATCAGCCCCAGCATTTT,CASGFTTSTGWGNQPQHF
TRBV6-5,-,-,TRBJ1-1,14,TGTGCCAGCAGTTACGGTTCAGGGAGGACTGAAGCTTTCTTT,CASSYGSGRTEAFF
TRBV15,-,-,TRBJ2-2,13,TGTGCCACCAGCCGGACTGACCGTGGGGAGCTGTTTTTT,CATSRTDRGELFF
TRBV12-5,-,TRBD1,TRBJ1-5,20,TGTGCTAGTGGTTTGGTACCCTGGGACAGGGCCTATAGTGGCAATCAGCCCCAGCATTTT,CASGLVPWDRAYSGNQPQHF